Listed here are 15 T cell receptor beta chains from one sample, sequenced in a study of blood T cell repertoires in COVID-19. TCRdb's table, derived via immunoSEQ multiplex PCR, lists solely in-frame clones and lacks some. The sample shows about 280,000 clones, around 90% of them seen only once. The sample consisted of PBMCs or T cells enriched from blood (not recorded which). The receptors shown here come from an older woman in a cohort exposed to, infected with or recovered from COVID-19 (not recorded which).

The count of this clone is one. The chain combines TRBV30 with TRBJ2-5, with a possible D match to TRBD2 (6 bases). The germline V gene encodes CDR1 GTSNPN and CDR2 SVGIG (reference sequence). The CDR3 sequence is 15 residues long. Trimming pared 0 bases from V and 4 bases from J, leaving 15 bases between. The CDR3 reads CAWSVGTGVRETQYF. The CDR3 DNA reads TGTGCCTGGAGTGTAGGGACGGGGGTCCGAGAGACCCAGTACTTC.

The CDR3 DNA is TGTGCCACCAGTGCCCAGGGGCAGGGAACGTTCTCTGGGGCCAACGTCCTGACTTTC. Its protein is CATSAQGQGTFSGANVLTF. This chain uses TRBV24-1 with TRBJ2-6, with D possibly TRBD1 on 6 matching bases. Trimming shortened V by 5 bases and J by 0 bases, and 19 bases separated the two germline ends. Germline V gene lookup returns CDR1 KGHDR and CDR2 SFDVKD. The CDR3 loop spans 19 amino acids.

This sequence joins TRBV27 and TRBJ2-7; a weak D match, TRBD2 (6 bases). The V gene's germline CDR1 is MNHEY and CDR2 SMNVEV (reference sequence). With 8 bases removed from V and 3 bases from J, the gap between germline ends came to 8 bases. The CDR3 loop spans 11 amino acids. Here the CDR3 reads CASRGIYEQYF. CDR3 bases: TGTGCCAGCCGCGGGATCTACGAGCAGTACTTC.

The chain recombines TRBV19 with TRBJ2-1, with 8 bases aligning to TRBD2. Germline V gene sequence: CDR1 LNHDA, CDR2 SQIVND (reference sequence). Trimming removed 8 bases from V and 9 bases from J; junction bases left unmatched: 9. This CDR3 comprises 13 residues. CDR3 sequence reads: CASQREPVGEQFF. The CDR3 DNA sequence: TGTGCCAGTCAGCGGGAGCCGGTTGGTGAGCAGTTCTTC.

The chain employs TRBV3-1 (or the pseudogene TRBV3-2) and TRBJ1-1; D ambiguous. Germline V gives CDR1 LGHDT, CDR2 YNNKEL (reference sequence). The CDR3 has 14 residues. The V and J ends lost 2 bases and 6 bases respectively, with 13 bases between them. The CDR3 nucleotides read TGTGCCAGCAGCCAAAGTGATCGGGGAGCTGAAGCTTTCTTT. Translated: CASSQSDRGAEAFF.

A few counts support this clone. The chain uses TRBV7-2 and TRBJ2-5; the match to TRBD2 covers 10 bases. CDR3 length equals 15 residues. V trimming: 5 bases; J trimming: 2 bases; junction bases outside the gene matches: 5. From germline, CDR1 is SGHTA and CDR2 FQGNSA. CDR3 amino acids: CASSHGLAAQETQYF. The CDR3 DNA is TGTGCCAGCAGCCATGGACTAGCGGCGCAAGAGACCCAGTACTTC.

The DNA for the CDR3 is TGCAGCGTTAGTTACGGGGAGGAGAACGAGCAGTACTTC. Translated: CSVSYGEENEQYF. J is TRBJ2-7 and V is TRBV29-1; D is perhaps TRBD2 (6 bases). The CDR3 runs 13 residues. Per germline, CDR1 SQVTM and CDR2 ANQGSEA. The V gene lost 5 bases and the J gene lost 5 bases, with 16 bases spanning the gap.

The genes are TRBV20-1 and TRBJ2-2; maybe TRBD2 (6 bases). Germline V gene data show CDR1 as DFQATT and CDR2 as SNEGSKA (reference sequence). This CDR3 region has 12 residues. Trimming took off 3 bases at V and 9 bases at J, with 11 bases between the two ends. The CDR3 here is CSASVSGWELFF. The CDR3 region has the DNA TGCAGTGCTAGTGTTAGCGGATGGGAGCTGTTTTTT.

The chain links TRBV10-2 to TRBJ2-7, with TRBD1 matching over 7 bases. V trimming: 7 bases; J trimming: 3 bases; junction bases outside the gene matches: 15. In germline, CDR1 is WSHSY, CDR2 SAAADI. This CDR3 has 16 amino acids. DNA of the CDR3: TGCGCCAGCAAATGGGACAGCTTAGGGGAAAACTACGAGCAGTACTTC. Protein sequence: CASKWDSLGENYEQYF.

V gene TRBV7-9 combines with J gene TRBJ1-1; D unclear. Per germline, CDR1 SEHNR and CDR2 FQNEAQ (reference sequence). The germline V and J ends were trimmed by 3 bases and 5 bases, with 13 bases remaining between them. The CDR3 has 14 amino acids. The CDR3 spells CASSLAEGRTEAFF. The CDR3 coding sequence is TGTGCCAGCAGCTTGGCAGAGGGCAGAACTGAAGCTTTCTTT. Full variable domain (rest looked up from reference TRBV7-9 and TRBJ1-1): DTGVSQNPRHKITKRGQNVTFRCDPISEHNRLYWYRQTLGQGPEFLTYFQNEAQLEKSRLLSDRFSAERPKGSFSTLEIQRTEQGDSAMYLCASSLAEGRTEAFFGQGTRLTVV.

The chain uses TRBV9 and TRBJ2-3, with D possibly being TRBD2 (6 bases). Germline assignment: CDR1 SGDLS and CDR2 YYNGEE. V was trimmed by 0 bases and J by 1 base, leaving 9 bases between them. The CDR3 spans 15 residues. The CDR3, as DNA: TGTGCCAGCAGCGTAGGGCGCGGGGGCACAGATACGCAGTATTTT. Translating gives CASSVGRGGTDTQYF. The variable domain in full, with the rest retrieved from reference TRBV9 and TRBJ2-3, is DSGVTQTPKHLITATGQRVTLRCSPRSGDLSVYWYQQSLDQGLQFLIQYYNGEERAKGNILERFSAQQFPDLHSELNLSSLELGDSALYFCASSVGRGGTDTQYFGPGTRLTVL.

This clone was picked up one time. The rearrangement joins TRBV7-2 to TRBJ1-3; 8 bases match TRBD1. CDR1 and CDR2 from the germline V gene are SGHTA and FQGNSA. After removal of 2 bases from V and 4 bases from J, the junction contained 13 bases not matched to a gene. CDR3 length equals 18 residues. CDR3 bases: TGTGCCAGCAGCTTAAGCCCTACCAAAGGGACAGGAGGAAACACCATATATTTT. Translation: CASSLSPTKGTGGNTIYF.

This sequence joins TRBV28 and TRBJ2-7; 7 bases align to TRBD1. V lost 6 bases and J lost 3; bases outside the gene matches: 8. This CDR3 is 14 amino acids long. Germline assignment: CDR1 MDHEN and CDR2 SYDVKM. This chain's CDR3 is CASRPGQVDYEQYF. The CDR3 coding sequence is TGTGCCAGCAGGCCCGGACAGGTCGACTACGAGCAGTACTTC.

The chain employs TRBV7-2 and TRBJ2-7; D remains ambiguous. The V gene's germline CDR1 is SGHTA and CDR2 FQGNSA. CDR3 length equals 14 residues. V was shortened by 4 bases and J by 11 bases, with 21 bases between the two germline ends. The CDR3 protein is CASSSSPGPKEKYF. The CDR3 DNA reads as TGTGCCAGCAGCTCCTCTCCAGGCCCCAAAGAGAAGTACTTC.

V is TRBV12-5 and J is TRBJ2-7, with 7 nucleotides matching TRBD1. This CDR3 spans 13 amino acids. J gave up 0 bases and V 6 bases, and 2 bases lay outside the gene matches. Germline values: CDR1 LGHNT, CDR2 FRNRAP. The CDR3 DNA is TGTGCTAGTGGGGCAGGGGGCTCCTACGAGCAGTACTTC. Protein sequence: CASGAGGSYEQYF.